This T cell receptor beta chain was obtained from a study of T cells after yellow fever vaccination. From germline, CDR1 is SGHAT and CDR2 FQNNGV. The CDR3 has 15 residues. V lost 1 base and J 5 bases, leaving 9 bases between the germline ends. TCRdb itself ran the 5' RACE reads through MiXCR, one entry per CDR3 protein. The table has 27,000 or so distinct CDR3 sequences, approximately 4.5% seen once. Study outcomes and limitations: By day 5 rather than day 15, the secondary response had peaked, though it was weaker.

This clonotype has more than one count but fewer than ten. The chain combines TRBV11-2 with TRBJ2-6, with D possibly being TRBD1 or TRBD2 (6 bases each). This TCR was recovered from a man younger than 35 who received the YFV17D yellow fever vaccine. The sequencing here drew on PBMCs, either bulk or a sorted T-cell subset (CD4+, CD8+, memory, or dextramer-sorted; not recorded which), taken on the day of the yellow fever booster vaccination. The CDR3 sequence is CASSLAGGRANVLTF. CDR3 nucleotides: TGTGCCAGCAGCTTAGCCGGGGGCCGGGCCAACGTCCTGACTTTC.